Below, 24 T cell receptor beta chains from the same sample are listed, as sequenced in a study of beta chain features in type 1 diabetes. Reverse transcribing all isolated RNA meant expressed TCRB transcripts were sequenced. Here immunoSEQ multiplex PCR was the method, and the copy in TCRdb shows in-frame clones only, minus some. The sample gives more than 300,000 clones, over 12% of which show up once; approximately 0.019% is in the top ten. Sequencing was performed on naive CD4+ T cells from blood. These TCRs come from a woman aged 18 to 35 in good health.

This clone occurred a few times. The chain links TRBV11-2 to TRBJ1-1; D gene unclear. Germline CDR1 is SGHAT and CDR2 is FQNNGV. This CDR3 has 13 residues. Trimming removed 6 bases from V and 4 bases from J, with 12 bases in between. The CDR3 DNA reads as TGTGCCAGCAGACTTCAGGTGTCCACTGAAGCTTTCTTT. It encodes CASRLQVSTEAFF.

This clone was seen only a few times. The DNA of the CDR3 is TGTGCCAGCAGAGAGGGGGGGCACCGGTTGGAAAAACTGTTTTTT. Residues: CASREGGHRLEKLFF. The V and J genes are TRBV25-1 and TRBJ1-4; D might be TRBD1 (6 bases). This CDR3 is built from 15 residues. V was shortened by 6 bases and J by 8 bases, with 19 bases between the two germline ends. The germline V gene has CDR1 MGHDK and CDR2 SYGVNS.

This clone was seen a few times. The J gene is TRBJ2-1, the V gene TRBV27; D is perhaps TRBD2 (6 bases). In germline, CDR1 is MNHEY, CDR2 SMNVEV (reference sequence). This CDR3 has 15 residues. V was clipped by 5 bases and J by 4 bases, with 15 bases between them. The chain's CDR3 is CASSIRDSNYNEQFF. The CDR3 DNA reads as TGTGCCAGCAGTATCCGGGACTCGAATTACAATGAGCAGTTCTTC.

This clone was detected a few times. The genes are TRBV28 and TRBJ2-5; 7 bases are a match to TRBD2. CDR1 is MDHEN, CDR2 SYDVKM, per germline. J was trimmed by 5 bases and V by 3 bases; bases with no gene match: 9. The CDR3 covers 15 residues. DNA for the CDR3: TGTGCCAGCAGTTTCGGCGGGAGAAGGTGGGAGACCCAGTACTTC. Translating it yields CASSFGGRRWETQYF.

V usage is TRBV7-2 and J usage is TRBJ2-5, with 7 bases aligning to TRBD2. This CDR3 region has 16 residues. V lost 3 bases and J lost 2; bases outside the gene matches: 9. Looked up from germline, CDR1 is SGHTA and CDR2 is FQGNSA. The CDR3 sequence is CASSLPLLAPQETQYF. The CDR3 region has the DNA TGTGCCAGCAGCTTGCCCCTACTAGCGCCGCAAGAGACCCAGTACTTC.

This clone has only a few counts. The V and J genes are TRBV11-2 and TRBJ2-1; D may be TRBD1 (6 bases). CDR1 is SGHAT, CDR2 FQNNGV, per germline. This CDR3 has 15 residues. Trimming pared 3 bases from V and 4 bases from J, leaving 13 bases between. CDR3 bases: TGTGCCAGCAGCTTTGGGACATTAGAATACAATGAGCAGTTCTTC. It is translated as CASSFGTLEYNEQFF.

The chain employs TRBV7-8 and TRBJ2-5; 9 bases fit TRBD2. Germline V gene lookup returns CDR1 SGHVS and CDR2 FQNEAQ. The length of the CDR3 is 18 residues. V dropped 6 bases and J dropped 9; count of bases not matched to a gene: 23. This CDR3 reads CASSSLGVAGVTAKSQYF. The DNA for the CDR3 is TGTGCCAGCAGTTCGCTAGGGGTAGCGGGAGTCACGGCAAAGTCCCAGTACTTC.

The V call is TRBV19, the J call TRBJ1-1, with D possibly being TRBD1 (5 bases). The germline V gene encodes CDR1 LNHDA and CDR2 SQIVND (reference sequence). V shed 4 bases and J shed 4 bases, with 16 bases lying between them. The CDR3 is 15 amino acids. In nucleotides, the CDR3 is TGTGCCAGTAGTACCCGACAGATTGGCGGCACTGAAGCTTTCTTT. Translation gives CASSTRQIGGTEAFF.

The V gene is TRBV15, the J gene TRBJ1-1, with D hard to call. V was shortened by 5 bases and J by 11 bases, with 12 bases between the two germline ends. Germline V lookup: CDR1 LNHNV, CDR2 YYDKDF (reference sequence). This CDR3 contains 11 residues. The CDR3 sequence is CATSDTSEAFF. In DNA form, the CDR3 reads TGTGCCACCAGCGATACCTCGGAGGCTTTCTTT.

This clone has a handful of counts. The rearrangement uses TRBV5-1 and TRBJ2-7; 9 bases align to TRBD1. V gave up 4 bases and J gave up 3 bases; unmatched junction bases: 8. Germline V CDR1 and CDR2: SGHRS, YFSETQ. The CDR3 runs 15 residues. CDR3 bases: TGCGCCAGCAGCCCCCGGACAGGGGTGGTCTACGAGCAGTACTTC. As protein: CASSPRTGVVYEQYF.

This chain uses TRBV2 with TRBJ2-5; a possible D gene is TRBD1 (6 bases). This CDR3 comprises 14 residues. CDR1 and CDR2 (germline): SNHLY, FYNNEI. V lost 6 bases and J lost 1, with 12 bases in between. CDR3 loop: CASSPRQVQETQYF. CDR3 coding DNA: TGTGCCAGCAGCCCTAGACAGGTCCAAGAGACCCAGTACTTC. The full variable domain, its missing parts supplied by reference TRBV2 and TRBJ2-5, is EPEVTQTPSHQVTQMGQEVILRCVPISNHLYFYWYRQILGQKVEFLVSFYNNEISEKSEIFDDQFSVERPDGSNFTLKIRSTKLEDSAMYFCASSPRQVQETQYFGPGTRLLVL.

The V and J genes are TRBV11-2 and TRBJ2-1; no firm D call. This CDR3 is built from 13 residues. Trimming shortened V by 1 base and J by 5 bases, and 6 bases separated the two germline ends. The germline CDR1 and CDR2 sequences are SGHAT and FQNNGV. CDR3 DNA sequence: TGTGCCAGCAGCTTAGGGCTCAACAATGAGCAGTTCTTC. Translating it yields CASSLGLNNEQFF.

This chain uses TRBV19 with TRBJ2-6; possibly TRBD2 for D (6 bases). There are 15 residues in the CDR3. The V end lost 8 bases, the J end lost 0 bases, and 11 bases lay between the germline ends. CDR1 and CDR2 (germline): LNHDA, SQIVND (reference sequence). The CDR3 reads CASWDFHSGANVLTF. As DNA, the CDR3 is TGTGCCAGTTGGGACTTCCACTCTGGGGCCAACGTCCTGACTTTC.

The rearrangement uses TRBV25-1 and TRBJ2-1; perhaps TRBD1 as D (5 bases). Germline V CDR1 and CDR2: MGHDK, SYGVNS. Trimming stripped 6 bases from V and 10 bases from J, with 16 bases between. This CDR3 is 13 amino acids long. The CDR3 spells CASSPQGRQEQFF. DNA of the CDR3: TGTGCCAGCAGCCCCCAGGGAAGGCAGGAGCAGTTCTTC.

This chain joins TRBV18 and TRBJ2-1, with D unclear. V was cut by 0 bases and J by 6 bases, with 9 bases left in between. In germline, CDR1 is KGHSH, CDR2 LQKENI. This CDR3 is built from 14 residues. CDR3 DNA sequence: TGTGCCAGCTCACCACCGTCTACGGGCAATGAGCAGTTCTTC. Amino acids: CASSPPSTGNEQFF.

J is TRBJ2-7 and V is TRBV28, with 10 bases lining up with TRBD2. The CDR3 extends over 16 amino acids. The germline CDR1 and CDR2 sequences are MDHEN and SYDVKM. Trimming at V came to 5 bases and at J to 5 bases, leaving 12 bases not matched to a gene. CDR3 region: CASSHASGGSYHEQYF. Here the CDR3 DNA reads TGTGCCAGCAGTCACGCTAGCGGGGGCTCTTATCACGAGCAGTACTTC.

This clone was counted a few times. This chain links TRBV27 with TRBJ2-7; D perhaps matches TRBD2 (5 bases). Trimming took 0 bases from V and 4 from J, leaving 10 bases between them. CDR3 length equals 14 residues. Germline V gene sequence: CDR1 MNHEY, CDR2 SMNVEV (reference sequence). The CDR3 sequence: CASSLSRSGYEQYF. The CDR3 DNA reads TGTGCCAGCAGTTTATCTCGGTCGGGGTACGAGCAGTACTTC.

This clone was recorded a few times. This chain uses TRBV28 with TRBJ2-7, with TRBD1 as a possible D gene (5 bases). Germline V gene lookup returns CDR1 MDHEN and CDR2 SYDVKM. The CDR3 extends over 15 amino acids. The V end was cut by 5 bases, the J end by 0 bases, with 14 bases between. CDR3 sequence reads: CASSTGARSSYEQYF. The CDR3 DNA is TGTGCCAGCAGTACAGGAGCTCGGAGCTCCTACGAGCAGTACTTC.

This clone occurred a few times. The chain has TRBV9 and TRBJ2-3; perhaps TRBD1 as D (6 bases). V dropped 4 bases and J dropped 0 bases, with 9 bases sitting between them. The CDR3 is 14 amino acids. In germline, CDR1 is SGDLS, CDR2 YYNGEE. CDR3 loop: CASSRDTSTDTQYF. Written as DNA, the CDR3 is TGTGCCAGCAGCCGGGACACAAGCACAGATACGCAGTATTTT.

The J gene is TRBJ2-7, the V gene TRBV9, with D tentatively TRBD2 (6 bases). Germline values: CDR1 SGDLS, CDR2 YYNGEE. Trimming removed 4 bases from V and 7 bases from J, with 18 bases in between. The CDR3 contains 14 residues. The CDR3 DNA reads TGTGCCAGCAGCCCCCTAGAGGCTCGGGGGGAGCAGTACTTC. This gives the protein CASSPLEARGEQYF.

This clone was detected only once. J is TRBJ1-2 and V is TRBV7-2; 7 nucleotides agree with TRBD1. The CDR3 spans 12 residues. CDR1 and CDR2 from the germline V gene are SGHTA and FQGNSA. J gave up 6 bases and V 4 bases, and 2 bases lay outside the gene matches. CDR3 sequence reads: CASSSTGDGYTF. CDR3 in DNA: TGTGCCAGCAGCTCTACAGGGGATGGCTACACCTTC. Looking up the rest from reference TRBV7-2 and TRBJ1-2 gives the full variable domain: GAGVSQSPSNKVTEKGKDVELRCDPISGHTALYWYRQSLGQGLEFLIYFQGNSAPDKSGLPSDRFSAERTGGSVSTLTIQRTQQEDSAVYLCASSSTGDGYTFGSGTRLTVV.

This clone was seen only a few times. Without the conserved terminal phenylalanine or tryptophan, this CDR3 likely stems from a read error. It is unclear where the CDR3 begins or ends on the DNA, so no DNA is shown, and the CDR3 is as TCRdb lists it. V usage is TRBV7-9 and J usage is TRBJ1-1; the table's D call, TRBD1, was not checked against the DNA. The V gene's germline CDR1 is SEHNR and CDR2 FQNEAQ (reference sequence). The CDR3 adds up to 9 amino acids, both ends counted. The CDR3 is CASSRMTVT.

The chain combines TRBV15 with TRBJ2-1; no clear D. The CDR3 runs 17 residues. Per germline, CDR1 LNHNV and CDR2 YYDKDF (reference sequence). The germline V and J ends were trimmed by 0 bases and 1 base, with 13 bases remaining between them. CDR3 in DNA: TGTGCCACCAGCAGAGACCAAAAGGCGGCATCCTACAATGAGCAGTTCTTC. Translation: CATSRDQKAASYNEQFF.

The chain employs TRBV4-3 and TRBJ1-5; D might be TRBD1 (6 bases). The CDR3 extends over 15 amino acids. Germline V lookup: CDR1 LGHNA, CDR2 YSLEER. The V and J ends lost 0 bases and 6 bases respectively, with 12 bases between them. CDR3: CASSQDSGGLQPQHF. The CDR3 DNA follows: TGCGCCAGCAGCCAAGATTCGGGGGGGCTTCAGCCCCAGCATTTT.